These 5 T cell receptor beta chains came from one sample sequenced in a study of T cells in localized non-small cell lung cancer (dated by TCRdb to the early 2020s). Receptor libraries were prepared by the immunoSEQ multiplex PCR assay. TCRdb took this table from immuneACCESS and kept in-frame rearrangements with V and J called. Such tables lack part of the clones; where checked against another copy, unresolved V genes explain under half of the gap, and the rest is unexplained. The sample table holds roughly 3,000 clones, of which approximately 25% were seen once. Around an eighth of the sample goes to the ten largest clones. This material consisted of lung tumor tissue, taken before any cancer treatment. These receptors were obtained from a male donor aged 60 or over with stage II lung adenocarcinoma.

This clone has just a few counts. The chain employs TRBV19 and TRBJ1-5; unclear D gene. V lost 1 base and J 0 bases, leaving 7 bases between the germline ends. The germline CDR1 and CDR2 sequences are LNHDA and SQIVND (reference sequence). This CDR3 contains 15 residues. CDR3 bases: TGTGCCAGTAGTATAGGCGGTTATAGCAATCAGCCCCAGCATTTT. Its translation is CASSIGGYSNQPQHF. Full variable domain (missing parts from reference TRBV19 and TRBJ1-5): DGGITQSPKYLFRKEGQNVTLSCEQNLNHDAMYWYRQDPGQGLRLIYYSQIVNDFQKGDIAEGYSVSREKKESFPLTVTSAQKNPTAFYLCASSIGGYSNQPQHFGDGTRLSIL.

This clone occurred a few times. The chain has TRBV15 and TRBJ1-2, with D possibly matching TRBD1 (5 bases). The CDR3 runs 18 residues. CDR1 is LNHNV and CDR2 is YYDKDF in the germline V gene (reference sequence). The germline V and J ends were trimmed by 1 base and 1 base, with 19 bases remaining between them. The CDR3 protein is CATSRGRGERQSNYGYTF. The CDR3 nucleotides are TGTGCCACCAGCAGAGGCCGCGGGGAGAGACAGAGTAACTATGGCTACACCTTC. Based on the CDR3 plus reference TRBV15 and TRBJ1-2, the full variable domain is DAMVIQNPRYQVTQFGKPVTLSCSQTLNHNVMYWYQQKSSQAPKLLFHYYDKDFNNEADTPDNFQSRRPNTSFCFLDIRSPGLGDTAMYLCATSRGRGERQSNYGYTFGSGTRLTVV.

By sample fraction, this clone is medium-sized. The chain recombines TRBV6-8 with TRBJ2-2, with D perhaps TRBD1 (6 bases). Deletions cut 10 bases from V and 6 bases from J, with 12 bases between. There are 12 residues in the CDR3. From germline, CDR1 is MNHGY and CDR2 SAAAGT. This chain's CDR3 is CATRGGSGELFF. The CDR3 DNA follows: TGTGCCACGCGAGGGGGTTCCGGGGAGCTGTTTTTT.

This clone appeared once. The chain recombines TRBV5-1 with TRBJ2-2, with 14 bases that match TRBD2. Germline V gene sequence: CDR1 SGHRS, CDR2 YFSETQ. Unmatched junction bases numbered 7, after V lost 9 bases and J lost 3 bases. This CDR3 spans 16 amino acids. Here the CDR3 reads CATRTSGRSDTGELFF. CDR3 bases: TGCGCCACCAGGACTAGCGGGAGGTCGGACACCGGGGAGCTGTTTTTT. Using reference TRBV5-1 and TRBJ2-2 for the parts outside the CDR3, the full variable domain is KAGVTQTPRYLIKTRGQQVTLSCSPISGHRSVSWYQQTPGQGLQFLFEYFSETQRNKGNFPGRFSGRQFSNSRSEMNVSTLELGDSALYLCATRTSGRSDTGELFFGEGSRLTVL.

The J gene is TRBJ2-1, the V gene TRBV25-1; TRBD2 matches 7 bases. Germline CDR1 and CDR2: MGHDK and SYGVNS. This CDR3 spans 14 amino acids. Losses at the gene ends were 6 bases for V and 8 bases for J; bases not matched to a gene: 10. The CDR3 region has the DNA TGTGCCAGCAGGCCTAGCGGAGTTGACGATGAGCAGTTCTTC. Its protein is CASRPSGVDDEQFF.